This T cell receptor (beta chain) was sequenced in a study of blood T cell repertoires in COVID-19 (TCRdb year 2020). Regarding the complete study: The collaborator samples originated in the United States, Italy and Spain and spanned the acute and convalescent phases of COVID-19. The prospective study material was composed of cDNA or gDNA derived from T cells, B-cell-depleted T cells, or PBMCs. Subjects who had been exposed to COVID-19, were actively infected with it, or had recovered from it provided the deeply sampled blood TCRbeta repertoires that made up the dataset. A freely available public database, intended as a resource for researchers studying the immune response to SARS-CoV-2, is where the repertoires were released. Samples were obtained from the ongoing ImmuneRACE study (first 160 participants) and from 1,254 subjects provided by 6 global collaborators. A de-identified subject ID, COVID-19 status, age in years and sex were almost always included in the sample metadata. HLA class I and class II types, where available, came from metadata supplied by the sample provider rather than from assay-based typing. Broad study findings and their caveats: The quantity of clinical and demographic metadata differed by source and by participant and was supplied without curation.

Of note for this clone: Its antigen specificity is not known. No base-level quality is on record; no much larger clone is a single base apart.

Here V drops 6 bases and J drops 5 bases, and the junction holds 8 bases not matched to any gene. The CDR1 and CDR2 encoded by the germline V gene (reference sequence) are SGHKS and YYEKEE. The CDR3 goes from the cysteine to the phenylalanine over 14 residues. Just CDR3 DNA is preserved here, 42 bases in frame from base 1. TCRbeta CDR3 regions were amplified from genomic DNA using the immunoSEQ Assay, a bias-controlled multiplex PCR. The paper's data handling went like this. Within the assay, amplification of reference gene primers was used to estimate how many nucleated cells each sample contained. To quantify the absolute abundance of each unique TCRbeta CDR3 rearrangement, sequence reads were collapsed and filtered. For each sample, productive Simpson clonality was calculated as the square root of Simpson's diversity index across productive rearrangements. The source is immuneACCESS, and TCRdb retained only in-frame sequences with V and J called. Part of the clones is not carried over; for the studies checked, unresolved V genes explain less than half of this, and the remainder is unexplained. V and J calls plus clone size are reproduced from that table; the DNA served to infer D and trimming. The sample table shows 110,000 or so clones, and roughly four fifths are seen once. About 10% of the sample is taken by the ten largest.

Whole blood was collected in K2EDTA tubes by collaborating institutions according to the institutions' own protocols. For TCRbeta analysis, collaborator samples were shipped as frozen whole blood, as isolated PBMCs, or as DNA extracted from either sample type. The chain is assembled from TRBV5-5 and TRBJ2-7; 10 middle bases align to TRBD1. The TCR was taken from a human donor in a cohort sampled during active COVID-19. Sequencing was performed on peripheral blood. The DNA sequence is TGTGCCAGCAATATCGGGACAGGGGTCCACGAGCAGTACTTC. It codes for CASNIGTGVHEQYF. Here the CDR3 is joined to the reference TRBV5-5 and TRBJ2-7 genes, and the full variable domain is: DAGVTQSPTHLIKTRGQQVTLRCSPISGHKSVSWYQQVLGQGPQFIFQYYEKEERGRGNFPDRFSARQFPNYSSELNVNALLLGDSALYLCASNIGTGVHEQYFGPGTRLTVT.